This T cell receptor beta chain derives from a study of CXCR3-negative and CXCR3-positive naive CD8 T cells. TRB cDNA was prepared as libraries by UMI-labeled 5' RACE. TCRdb reprocessed the 5' RACE reads and stores each CDR3 protein as one record, lacking DNA. In total, the table holds tens of thousands of distinct CDR3 sequences. General study points: Greater hydrophobicity was found in TRB CDR3s of CXCR3-positive naive cells than of CXCR3-negative naive cells.

The germline V gene encodes CDR1 SNHLY and CDR2 FYNNEI. The CDR3 sequence is 14 residues long. On this clonotype: What it binds is not known.

The chain uses TRBV2 and TRBJ1-1; the TCRdb call, TRBD1, lacks DNA for checking. This clonotype was obtained from a human donor in good health. Some clones in this sample may be carry-over from other donors' samples. Sequences were obtained from naive CXCR3+ CD8+ T cells from blood. Stated subset: CD45RO-CCR7+CD27+CD95- naive CD8+ T cells expressing CXCR3 (TNR3+). The CDR3 region is CASGSGTVNTEAFF.